This is a list of T cell receptor beta chains from one sample in a study of regulatory T cells in long-lasting Graves disease. One entry per CDR3 protein, called by TCRdb with MiXCR from the multiplex PCR reads. The sample shows some 250,000 distinct CDR3 sequences, 20% of them seen only once. Material: peripheral blood mononuclear cells (PBMCs), obtained at new diagnosis, from a patient treated with antithyroid drugs. These receptors were taken from a female donor with Graves disease. Each CDR3 is given with its conserved first and last residue. Fields, in order: CDR3 length, D gene, J gene, clone size, V gene, CDR3 DNA, CDR3 protein. D genes are given only for firm matches. Where a row states a size, it is once, few, many or the class of an expanded clone; other rows omit it.

15,.,TRBJ2-1,many,TRBV6-1,TGTGCCAGCAGTGCAGCGGCAAGCGGGTACAATGAGCAGTTCTTC,CASSAAASGYNEQFF
17,.,TRBJ2-7,many,TRBV6-2/TRBV6-3,TGTGCCAGCAGCAGTTCTCCCCGTCCCGGGAGTGGCAACGAGCAGTACTTC,CASSSSPRPGSGNEQYF
13,.,TRBJ1-5,many,TRBV19,TGTGCCAGTAGTGCCGACCCGGTCCAGCCCCAGCATTTT,CASSADPVQPQHF
13,TRBD1,TRBJ1-2,many,TRBV28,TGTGCCAGCAGTTCGGACAGGGCGTACGGCTACACCTTC,CASSSDRAYGYTF
14,.,TRBJ2-7,many,TRBV12-3/TRBV12-4,TGTGCCAGCAGTTTGGGTCCTGGAGCCTACGAGCAGTACTTC,CASSLGPGAYEQYF
13,TRBD2,TRBJ2-5,many,TRBV20-1,TGCAGTGCTAGGGAAGCGGGAGAAGAGACCCAGTACTTC,CSAREAGEETQYF
17,.,TRBJ1-3,many,TRBV10-3,TGTGCCATCAGTGAGCCAAAAGTCGGCTCGAGAGGAAACACCATATATTTT,CAISEPKVGSRGNTIYF
14,.,TRBJ2-1,many,TRBV11-2,TGTGCCAGCAGCCCCCCAGGGCGGGGAGAGACCCAGTTCTTC,CASSPPGRGETQFF
14,.,TRBJ1-1,few,TRBV29-1,TGCAGCGTTGAGATTGCAGGGATAGGCACTGAAGCTTTCTTT,CSVEIAGIGTEAFF
13,.,TRBJ2-1,few,TRBV4-1,TGCGCCAGCAGCCAACGGGGGGCCCTTGAGCAGTTCTTC,CASSQRGALEQFF
16,.,TRBJ1-3,many,TRBV9,TGTGCCAGCAGCGTGGCCTTCGGGAGAACTGGAAACACCATATATTTT,CASSVAFGRTGNTIYF
13,.,TRBJ2-5,.,TRBV5-4,TGTGCCAGCAGCTTGTTCCGAGAAGAGACCCAGTACTTC,CASSLFREETQYF
15,.,TRBJ1-3,.,TRBV6-2/TRBV6-3,TGTGCCGGCAGTTACTCGGACGGGGCTGGAAACACCATATATTTT,CAGSYSDGAGNTIYF
15,TRBD1,TRBJ1-5,many,TRBV6-2/TRBV6-3,TGTGCCAGCAGACTGCTCGGGACAGGGCTTCAGCCCCAGCATTTT,CASRLLGTGLQPQHF
13,.,TRBJ1-2,many,TRBV29-1,TGCAGCGTTAGAACGACAGCTAACTATGGCTACACCTTC,CSVRTTANYGYTF
16,.,TRBJ1-1,many,TRBV30,TGTGCCTGGAACGTTGGGGGGGGTCTCGCGAACACTGAAGCTTTCTTT,CAWNVGGGLANTEAFF
16,TRBD1,TRBJ2-5,many,TRBV27,TGTGCCAGCAGGCCCGGGACAGCGATCATAAAGGAGACCCAGTACTTC,CASRPGTAIIKETQYF
14,.,TRBJ2-7,many,TRBV7-3,TGTGCCAGCAGCTTTGGGGGAGTAGCCTACGAGCAGTACTTC,CASSFGGVAYEQYF
14,.,TRBJ2-2,many,TRBV12-3/TRBV12-4,TGTGCCAGCAGTTGGGGAGAGAACACCGGGGAGCTGTTTTTT,CASSWGENTGELFF
14,TRBD1,TRBJ2-1,many,TRBV2,TGTGCCAGCAGTGCCGGGACAGCCAAATATCGGCAGTTCTTC,CASSAGTAKYRQFF
12,.,TRBJ1-2,many,TRBV12-3/TRBV12-4,TGTGCCAGCAGGGGCCCTCGGTATGGCTACACCTTC,CASRGPRYGYTF
16,.,TRBJ1-4,many,TRBV11-2,TGTGCCAGCAGCTATTTAAGACCCGTGGGGAATGAAAAACTGTTTTTT,CASSYLRPVGNEKLFF
14,.,TRBJ2-3,.,TRBV11-3,TGTGCCAGCAGCTTAGCGGGGCACGCAGATACGCAGTATTTT,CASSLAGHADTQYF
14,.,TRBJ2-1,many,TRBV15,TGTGCCACCAGCAGAGATATAGGAACATCAGAGCAGTTCTTC,CATSRDIGTSEQFF
15,.,TRBJ1-4,.,TRBV24-1,TGTGCCACCAGCCAACCCAGGGTAACTAATGAAAAACTGTTTTTT,CATSQPRVTNEKLFF
14,.,TRBJ2-1,many,TRBV20-1,TGCAGTGCCCCACCGGGTAGCTCCTACAATGAGCAGTTCTTC,CSAPPGSSYNEQFF
14,.,TRBJ2-7,many,TRBV12-3/TRBV12-4,TGTGCCAGCAGTTTCTCGGGCCCTGCCTACGAGCAGTACTTC,CASSFSGPAYEQYF
14,.,TRBJ2-7,many,TRBV28,TGTGCCAGCAGCTTCCTAGGAAGCTCCTACGAGCAGTACTTC,CASSFLGSSYEQYF
13,.,TRBJ1-1,many,TRBV7-9,TGTGCCAGCAGCTTTGGCAGTAACACTGAAGCTTTCTTT,CASSFGSNTEAFF
12,.,TRBJ2-7,many,TRBV11-3,TGTGCCAGCAGCTTACGTCTCCACGAGCAGTACTTC,CASSLRLHEQYF
14,.,TRBJ2-7,many,TRBV20-1,TGCAGTGCTAGATCCGACGGGGGCTCCTACGAGCAGTACTTC,CSARSDGGSYEQYF
15,TRBD1,TRBJ1-2,many,TRBV30,TGTGCCTGGAGTGGGAGGACAGGGATTTCGGGTGGCTACACCTTC,CAWSGRTGISGGYTF
16,TRBD2,TRBJ2-1,many,TRBV5-1,TGCGCCAGCAGCTTGAATGCGGGGGGGCCCCGCAATGAGCAGTTCTTC,CASSLNAGGPRNEQFF
13,.,TRBJ1-2,few,TRBV15,TGTGCCACCAGCGGAACGGAGGGGAGGGTCTACACCTTC,CATSGTEGRVYTF
14,.,TRBJ2-1,.,TRBV29-1,TGCAGCGCTGGGGGGCGGCAGGGGGTCACTGAGCAGTTCTTC,CSAGGRQGVTEQFF
15,.,TRBJ2-3,many,TRBV15,TGTGCCACCAGCAGAGGTTGGAACTCCGCAGATACGCAGTATTTT,CATSRGWNSADTQYF
13,TRBD1,TRBJ2-4,few,TRBV10-1,TGCGCCACTTCAGACAGGGGGTCGGACATTCAGTACTTC,CATSDRGSDIQYF
15,.,TRBJ2-7,.,TRBV6-2/TRBV6-3,TGTGCCAGCAGTTCTCCGATCGGGCCTTCGGGGGAGCAGTACTTC,CASSSPIGPSGEQYF
14,.,TRBJ2-5,many,TRBV11-2,TGTGCCAGCAGCTCACCCGACACCCAAGAGACCCAGTACTTC,CASSSPDTQETQYF
19,.,TRBJ2-7,.,TRBV7-2,.,CASSFYICSARLEGGKQYF
15,TRBD2,TRBJ2-3,many,TRBV12-3/TRBV12-4,TGTGCCAGCAGTTTGGGACTAGCCACTGGGGATACGCAGTATTTT,CASSLGLATGDTQYF
13,.,TRBJ2-5,many,TRBV20-1,TGCAGTGCTAGAGAGGGGTCCGTTGAGACCCAGTACTTC,CSAREGSVETQYF
15,.,TRBJ2-6,many,TRBV7-2,TGTGCCAGCAGCTTAGGTCCCTCTGGGGCCAACGTCCTGACTTTC,CASSLGPSGANVLTF
15,TRBD2,TRBJ2-1,many,TRBV12-3/TRBV12-4,TGTGCCAGCAGTTTACGGAGCGGGGGGCATAATGAGCAGTTCTTC,CASSLRSGGHNEQFF
13,.,TRBJ1-5,many,TRBV20-1,TGCAGTGCTACACAGGGCATGGAACAGCCCCAGCATTTT,CSATQGMEQPQHF
18,TRBD2,TRBJ2-7,many,TRBV4-3,TGCGCCAGCAGCCAAGGGGCTAGCCCCCACGGGAGGATCTACGAGCAGTACTTC,CASSQGASPHGRIYEQYF
14,TRBD1,TRBJ1-5,many,TRBV2,TGTGCCAGCAGTACTCAGGGGGGGGATCAGCCCCAGCATTTT,CASSTQGGDQPQHF
13,TRBD2,TRBJ2-3,.,TRBV13,TGTGCCAGCAGCGAGCGGGACACAGATACGCAGTATTTT,CASSERDTDTQYF
13,.,TRBJ1-2,.,TRBV29-1,TGCAGCGTTGAACGGACGTCCCGACATGGCTACACCTTC,CSVERTSRHGYTF
16,.,TRBJ1-5,once,TRBV19,TGTGCCAGCACCAAAAGGCGGGGGGCCAACAATCAGCCCCAGCATTTT,CASTKRRGANNQPQHF
13,.,TRBJ2-3,many,TRBV7-8,TGTGCCAGCAGCCAAGGGGTCACAGATACGCAGTATTTT,CASSQGVTDTQYF
16,TRBD2,TRBJ2-5,few,TRBV7-2,TGTGCCAGCAGCTTAACTAGCGGGGGGGCTAGGGAGACCCAGTACTTC,CASSLTSGGARETQYF
15,.,TRBJ2-1,many,TRBV12-3/TRBV12-4,TGTGCCAGCAGCCCTGACTACTTAGACTACAATGAGCAGTTCTTC,CASSPDYLDYNEQFF
15,TRBD2,TRBJ2-2,many,TRBV7-3,TGTGCCAGCAGCTTACTAGCGGGAAGGACCGGGGAGCTGTTTTTT,CASSLLAGRTGELFF
13,.,TRBJ2-7,few,TRBV7-2,TGTGCCAGCAGCTTATCATCGATCTACGAGCAGTACTTC,CASSLSSIYEQYF
16,TRBD2,TRBJ2-7,.,TRBV6-1,TGTGCCAGCAGTATTCCGGGACTAGCGGGAGGCTACGAGCAGTACTTC,CASSIPGLAGGYEQYF
11,.,TRBJ2-3,many,TRBV2,TGTGCCAGCGCTGCCTCGTATACGCAGTATTTT,CASAASYTQYF
15,.,TRBJ2-1,few,TRBV5-1,TGCGCCAGCAGCTTGGAGGGGGGGAGTCACAATGAGCAGTTCTTC,CASSLEGGSHNEQFF
17,.,TRBJ2-3,many,TRBV7-2,TGTGCCAGCAGCTTAGTTTTTCGGACAGCTGGTACAGATACGCAGTATTTT,CASSLVFRTAGTDTQYF
13,.,TRBJ2-1,many,TRBV7-3,TGTGCCAGCAGCTTAACTGCAACCAATGAGCAGTTCTTC,CASSLTATNEQFF